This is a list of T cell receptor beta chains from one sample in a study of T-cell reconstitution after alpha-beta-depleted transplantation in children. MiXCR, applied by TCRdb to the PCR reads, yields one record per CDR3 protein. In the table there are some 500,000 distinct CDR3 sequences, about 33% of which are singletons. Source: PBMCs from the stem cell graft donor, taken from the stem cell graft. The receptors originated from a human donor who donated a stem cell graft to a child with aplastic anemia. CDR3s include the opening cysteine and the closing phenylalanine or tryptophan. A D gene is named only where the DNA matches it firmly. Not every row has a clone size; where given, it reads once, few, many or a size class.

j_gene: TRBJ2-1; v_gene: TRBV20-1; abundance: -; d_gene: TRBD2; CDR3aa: CSARDPTSGPLPRNEQFF; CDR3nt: TGCAGTGCTAGAGATCCCACTAGCGGTCCGCTCCCGAGGAATGAGCAGTTCTTC
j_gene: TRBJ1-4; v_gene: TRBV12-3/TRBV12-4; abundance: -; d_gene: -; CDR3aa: CASTGSGNGKLFF; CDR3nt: TGTGCCAGCACGGGCTCGGGGAACGGAAAACTGTTTTTT
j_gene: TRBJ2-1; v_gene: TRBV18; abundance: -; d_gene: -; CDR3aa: CASSPGLENEQFF; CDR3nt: TGTGCCAGCTCACCAGGCCTGGAGAATGAGCAGTTCTTC
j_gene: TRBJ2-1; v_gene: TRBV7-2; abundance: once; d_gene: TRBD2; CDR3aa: CASSLWGTSGTNEQFF; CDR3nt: TGTGCCAGCAGCTTATGGGGGACTAGCGGGACCAATGAGCAGTTCTTC
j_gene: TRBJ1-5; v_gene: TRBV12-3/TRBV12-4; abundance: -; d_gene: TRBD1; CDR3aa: CASSTSDRGHNQPQHF; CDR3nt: TGTGCCAGCAGTACCTCGGACAGGGGACACAATCAGCCCCAGCATTTT
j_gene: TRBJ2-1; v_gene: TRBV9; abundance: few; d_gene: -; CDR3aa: CASSVETSSYNEQFF; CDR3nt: TGTGCCAGCAGCGTAGAAACTAGCTCCTACAATGAGCAGTTCTTC
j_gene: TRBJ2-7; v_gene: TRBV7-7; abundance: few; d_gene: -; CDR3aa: CASSLGRQYEQYF; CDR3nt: TGTGCCAGCAGCTTAGGCAGACAATACGAGCAGTACTTC
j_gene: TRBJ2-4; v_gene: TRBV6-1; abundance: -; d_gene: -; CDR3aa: CASSTKNIQYF; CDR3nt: TGTGCCAGCAGTACCAAAAACATTCAGTACTTC
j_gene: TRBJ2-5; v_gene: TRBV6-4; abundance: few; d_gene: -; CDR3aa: CASSETGSTKRPQYF; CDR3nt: TGTGCCAGCAGTGAAACCGGGAGCACCAAGAGACCCCAGTACTTC
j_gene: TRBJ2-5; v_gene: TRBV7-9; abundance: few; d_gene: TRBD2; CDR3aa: CASSTSGSGIETQYF; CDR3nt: TGTGCCAGCAGCACTAGCGGGAGTGGGATAGAGACCCAGTACTTC
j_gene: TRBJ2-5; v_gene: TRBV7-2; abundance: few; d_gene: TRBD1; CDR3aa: CASSGQGAGETQYF; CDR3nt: TGTGCCAGCAGCGGACAGGGGGCGGGAGAGACCCAGTACTTC
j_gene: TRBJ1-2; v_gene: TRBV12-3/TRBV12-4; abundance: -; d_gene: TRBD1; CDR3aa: CASSWGQGAAYGYTF; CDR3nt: TGTGCCAGCAGCTGGGGACAGGGGGCGGCCTATGGCTACACCTTC
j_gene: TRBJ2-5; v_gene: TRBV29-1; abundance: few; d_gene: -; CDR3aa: CSAARAQETQYF; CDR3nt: TGCAGCGCCGCCCGGGCCCAAGAGACCCAGTACTTC
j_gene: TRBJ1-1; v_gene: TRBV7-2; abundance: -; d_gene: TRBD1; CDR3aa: CASSSHRGPNTEAFF; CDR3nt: TGTGCCAGCAGCTCTCACAGGGGGCCGAACACTGAAGCTTTCTTT
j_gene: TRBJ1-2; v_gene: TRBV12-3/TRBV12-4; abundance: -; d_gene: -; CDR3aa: CASSLVSGLEADLGWKNYGYTF; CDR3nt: TGTGCCAGCAGTTTAGTGTCAGGGCTTGAAGCTGACCTGGGATGGAAGAACTATGGCTACACCTTC
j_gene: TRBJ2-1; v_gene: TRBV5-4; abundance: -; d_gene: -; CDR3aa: CASSLTSSEQFF; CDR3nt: TGTGCCAGCAGCTTGACATCTAGTGAGCAGTTCTTC
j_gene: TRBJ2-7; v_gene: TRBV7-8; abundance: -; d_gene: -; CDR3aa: CASSLIGYEQYF; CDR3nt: TGTGCCAGCAGCTTAATTGGCTACGAGCAGTACTTC
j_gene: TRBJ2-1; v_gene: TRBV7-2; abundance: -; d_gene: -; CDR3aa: CASSWGTNHNEQFF; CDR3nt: TGTGCCAGCAGCTGGGGGACAAACCACAATGAGCAGTTCTTC
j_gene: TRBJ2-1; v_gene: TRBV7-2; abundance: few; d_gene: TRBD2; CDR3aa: CASSSLGLAVHNEQFF; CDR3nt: TGTGCCAGCAGCTCGCTGGGACTAGCGGTACACAATGAGCAGTTCTTC
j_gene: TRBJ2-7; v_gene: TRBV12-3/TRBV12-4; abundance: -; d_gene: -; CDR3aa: CASSSSSRQSYEQYF; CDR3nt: TGTGCCAGCAGTTCCTCGAGCAGACAGTCCTACGAGCAGTACTTC
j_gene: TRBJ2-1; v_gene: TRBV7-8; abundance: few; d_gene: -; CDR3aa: CASSLLAVDEQFF; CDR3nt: TGTGCCAGCAGCTTACTAGCAGTCGATGAGCAGTTCTTC
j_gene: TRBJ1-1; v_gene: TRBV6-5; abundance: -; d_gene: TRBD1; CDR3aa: CASSWDRKNTEAFF; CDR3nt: TGTGCCAGCAGTTGGGACAGGAAGAACACTGAAGCTTTCTTT
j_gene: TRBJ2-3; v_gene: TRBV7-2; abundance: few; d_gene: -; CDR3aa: CASSLIDLSRTDTQYF; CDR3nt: TGTGCCAGCAGCTTGATAGACTTATCCCGCACAGATACGCAGTATTTT
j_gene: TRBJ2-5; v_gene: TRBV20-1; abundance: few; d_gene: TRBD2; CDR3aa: CSARDSGLAWSGEETQYF; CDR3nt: TGCAGTGCTAGAGATTCGGGACTAGCGTGGAGTGGGGAAGAGACCCAGTACTTC
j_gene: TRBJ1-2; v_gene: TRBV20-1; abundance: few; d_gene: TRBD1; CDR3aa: CSASNNRGEGYTF; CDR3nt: TGCAGTGCTAGTAATAACAGGGGAGAAGGCTACACCTTC
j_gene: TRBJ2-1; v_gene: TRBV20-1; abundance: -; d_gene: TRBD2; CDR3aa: CSARDPQAGGWHEQFF; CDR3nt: TGCAGTGCTAGAGATCCCCAGGCGGGAGGGTGGCATGAGCAGTTCTTC
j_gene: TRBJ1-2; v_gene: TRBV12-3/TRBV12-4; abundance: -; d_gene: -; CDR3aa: CASSLGQGRRGYTF; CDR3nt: TGTGCCAGCAGTTTAGGGCAGGGGAGGCGCGGCTACACCTTC
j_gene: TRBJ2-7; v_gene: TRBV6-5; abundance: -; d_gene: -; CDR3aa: CASSYGAGPPAHEQYF; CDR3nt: TGTGCCAGCAGTTACGGGGCAGGGCCCCCAGCTCACGAGCAGTACTTC
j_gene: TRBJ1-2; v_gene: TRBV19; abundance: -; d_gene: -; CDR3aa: CASSIASSNYGYTF; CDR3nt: TGTGCCAGTAGTATTGCCTCTTCTAACTATGGCTACACCTTC
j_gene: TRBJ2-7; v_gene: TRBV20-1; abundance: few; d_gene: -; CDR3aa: CSAEGTITYEQYF; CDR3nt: TGCAGTGCTGAGGGGACCATCACCTACGAGCAGTACTTC
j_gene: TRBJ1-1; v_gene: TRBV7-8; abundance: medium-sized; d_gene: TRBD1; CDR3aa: CASSHGTGFGEAFF; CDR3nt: TGTGCCAGCAGCCACGGGACAGGGTTCGGTGAAGCTTTCTTT
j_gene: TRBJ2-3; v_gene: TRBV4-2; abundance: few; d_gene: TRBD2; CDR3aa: CASSRQSGASTDTQYF; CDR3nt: TGTGCCAGCAGCCGACAGAGCGGGGCCAGCACAGATACGCAGTATTTT
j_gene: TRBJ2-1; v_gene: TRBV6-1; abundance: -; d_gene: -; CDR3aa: CASIRSSSYNEQFF; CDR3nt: TGTGCCAGTATCAGATCCAGCTCCTACAATGAGCAGTTCTTC
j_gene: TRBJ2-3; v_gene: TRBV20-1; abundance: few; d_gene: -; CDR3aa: CSARPEILTGTDTQYF; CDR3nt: TGCAGTGCTAGACCCGAGATCCTTACCGGCACAGATACGCAGTATTTT
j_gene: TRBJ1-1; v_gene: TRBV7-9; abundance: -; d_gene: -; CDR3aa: CASSFPARDTEAFF; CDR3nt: TGTGCCAGCAGCTTCCCCGCAAGGGACACTGAAGCTTTCTTT